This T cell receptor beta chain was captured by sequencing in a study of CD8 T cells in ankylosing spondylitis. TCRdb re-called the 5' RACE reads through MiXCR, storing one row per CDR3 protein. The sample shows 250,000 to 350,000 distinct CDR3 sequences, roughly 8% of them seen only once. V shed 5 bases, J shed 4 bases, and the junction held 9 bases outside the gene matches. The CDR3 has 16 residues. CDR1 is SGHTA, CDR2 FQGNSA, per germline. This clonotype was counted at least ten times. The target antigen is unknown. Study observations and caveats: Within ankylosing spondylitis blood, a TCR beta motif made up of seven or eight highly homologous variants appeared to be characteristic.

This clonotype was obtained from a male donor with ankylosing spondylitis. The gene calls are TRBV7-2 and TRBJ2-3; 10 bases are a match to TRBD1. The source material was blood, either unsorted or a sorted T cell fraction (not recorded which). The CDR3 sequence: CASSHGWDRGADTQYF. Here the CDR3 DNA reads TGTGCCAGCAGCCATGGCTGGGACAGGGGTGCAGATACGCAGTATTTT.